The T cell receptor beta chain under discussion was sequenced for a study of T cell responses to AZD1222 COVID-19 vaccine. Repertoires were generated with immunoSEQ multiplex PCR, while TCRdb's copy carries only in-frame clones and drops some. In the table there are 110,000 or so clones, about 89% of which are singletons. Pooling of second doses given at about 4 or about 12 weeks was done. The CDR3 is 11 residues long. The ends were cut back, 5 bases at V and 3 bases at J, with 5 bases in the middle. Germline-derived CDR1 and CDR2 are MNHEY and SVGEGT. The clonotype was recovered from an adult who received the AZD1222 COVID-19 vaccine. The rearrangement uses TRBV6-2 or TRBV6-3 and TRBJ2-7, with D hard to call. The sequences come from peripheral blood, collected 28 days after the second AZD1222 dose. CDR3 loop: CASSTYYEQYF. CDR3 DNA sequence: TGTGCCAGCAGTACCTACTACGAGCAGTACTTC.